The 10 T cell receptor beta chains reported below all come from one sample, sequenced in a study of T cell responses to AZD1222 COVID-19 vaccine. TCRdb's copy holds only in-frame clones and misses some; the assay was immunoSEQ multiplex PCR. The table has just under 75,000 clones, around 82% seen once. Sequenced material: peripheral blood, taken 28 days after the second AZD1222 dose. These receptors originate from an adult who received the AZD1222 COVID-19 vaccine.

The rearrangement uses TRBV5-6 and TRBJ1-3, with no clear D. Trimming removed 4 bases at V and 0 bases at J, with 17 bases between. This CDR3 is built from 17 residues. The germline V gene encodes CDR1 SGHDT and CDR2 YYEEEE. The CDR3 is CASSAARVGPSGNTIYF. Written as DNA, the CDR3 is TGTGCCAGCAGCGCCGCGCGGGTTGGACCCTCTGGAAACACCATATATTTT.

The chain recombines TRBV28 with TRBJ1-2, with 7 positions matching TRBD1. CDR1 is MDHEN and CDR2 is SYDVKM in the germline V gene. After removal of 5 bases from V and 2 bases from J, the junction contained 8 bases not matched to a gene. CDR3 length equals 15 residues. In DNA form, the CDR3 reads TGTGCCAGCAGTCCAATCACGACAGGGAACTATGGCTACACCTTC. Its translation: CASSPITTGNYGYTF.

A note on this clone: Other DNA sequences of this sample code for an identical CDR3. DNA of the CDR3: TGCGCCAGCAGCTTGGCGGGGAACACTGAAGCTTTCTTT. Its translation: CASSLAGNTEAFF. The rearrangement uses TRBV5-1 and TRBJ1-1; no definite D call. Germline lookup yields CDR1 SGHRS and CDR2 YFSETQ. Trimming pared 0 bases from V and 1 base from J, leaving 4 bases between. CDR3 length equals 13 residues.

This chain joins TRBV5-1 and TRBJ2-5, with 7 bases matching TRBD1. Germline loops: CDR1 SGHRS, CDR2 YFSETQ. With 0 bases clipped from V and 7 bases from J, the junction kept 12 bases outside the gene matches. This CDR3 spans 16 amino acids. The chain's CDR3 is CASSLGPDRASPTQYF. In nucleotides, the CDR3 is TGCGCCAGCAGCTTGGGACCAGACAGGGCGTCCCCGACCCAGTACTTC.

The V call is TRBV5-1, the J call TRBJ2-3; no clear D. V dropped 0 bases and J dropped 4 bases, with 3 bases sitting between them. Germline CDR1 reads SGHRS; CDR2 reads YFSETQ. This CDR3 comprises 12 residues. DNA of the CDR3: TGCGCCAGCAGCTTGGAAGCAGATACGCAGTATTTT. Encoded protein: CASSLEADTQYF.

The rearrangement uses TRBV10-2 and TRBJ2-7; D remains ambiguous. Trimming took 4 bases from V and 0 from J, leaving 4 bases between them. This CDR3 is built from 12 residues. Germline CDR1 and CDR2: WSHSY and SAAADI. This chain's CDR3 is CASSGNSYEQYF. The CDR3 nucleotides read TGCGCCAGCAGTGGGAACTCCTACGAGCAGTACTTC.

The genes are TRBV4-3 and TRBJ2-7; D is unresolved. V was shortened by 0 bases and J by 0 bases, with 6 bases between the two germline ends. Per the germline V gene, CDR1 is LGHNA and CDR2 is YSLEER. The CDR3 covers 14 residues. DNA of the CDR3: TGCGCCAGCAGCCAAGATGACGGCTCCTACGAGCAGTACTTC. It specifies CASSQDDGSYEQYF.

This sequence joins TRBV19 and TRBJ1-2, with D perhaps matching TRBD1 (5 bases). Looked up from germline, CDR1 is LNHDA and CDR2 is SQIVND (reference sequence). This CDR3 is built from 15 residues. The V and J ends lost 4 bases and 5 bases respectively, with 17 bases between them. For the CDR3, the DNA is TGTGCCAGTAGTAGGGGCGCCCTCTTGTCATATGGCTACACCTTC. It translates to CASSRGALLSYGYTF.

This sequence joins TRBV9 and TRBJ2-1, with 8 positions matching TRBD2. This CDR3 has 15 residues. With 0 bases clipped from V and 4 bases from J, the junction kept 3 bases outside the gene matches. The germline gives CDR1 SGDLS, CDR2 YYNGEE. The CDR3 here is CASSVAGGGYNEQFF. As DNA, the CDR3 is TGTGCCAGCAGCGTAGCGGGGGGGGGATACAATGAGCAGTTCTTC.

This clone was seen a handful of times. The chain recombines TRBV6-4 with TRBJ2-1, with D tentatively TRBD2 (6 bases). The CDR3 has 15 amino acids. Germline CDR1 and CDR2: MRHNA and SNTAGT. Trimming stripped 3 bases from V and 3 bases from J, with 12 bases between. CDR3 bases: TGTGCCAGCAGTGAGAGTAGCGGATACTACAATGAGCAGTTCTTC. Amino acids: CASSESSGYYNEQFF.